These T cell receptor beta chains were read from a single sample in a study of T cell repertoires in cytomegalovirus infection. One entry per CDR3 protein, called by TCRdb with MiXCR from the reads. Of around 310,000 distinct CDR3 sequences listed, about 27% are singletons. Their recognized antigens are unknown. The sequencing used cultured PBMCs, collected from culture after CMV antigen stimulation. The receptors come from a human donor in good health (CMV status not recorded). Some clones in this sample may be carry-over from other donors' samples. The CDR3 runs from the conserved cysteine through the conserved F or W. D genes are given only for firm matches. The size entry is marked missing in some rows and otherwise reads once, few, many or a size class.

V,D,J,size,DNA,CDR3
TRBV15,.,TRBJ1-4,few,TGTGCCACCAGCAGAGATCGGCAGGGATGGGGGACTAATGAAAAACTGTTTTTT,CATSRDRQGWGTNEKLFF
TRBV10-3,.,TRBJ1-4,.,TGTGCCATCAGTGTCACAGGGAAAGCTAATGAAAAACTGTTTTTT,CAISVTGKANEKLFF
TRBV28,.,TRBJ1-6,.,TGTGCCAGCAGTTTAGACAGCTTCTATAATTCACCCCTCCACTTT,CASSLDSFYNSPLHF
TRBV7-9,TRBD1,TRBJ2-1,many,TGTGCCAGCAGCCCGAGACAGGGAAACTACAATGAGCAGTTCTTC,CASSPRQGNYNEQFF
TRBV5-1,.,TRBJ2-3,.,TGCGCCAGCAGCTTCCGGCAAGATACGCAGTATTTT,CASSFRQDTQYF
TRBV11-2,.,TRBJ2-5,.,TGTGCCAGCAGCCTCCGTCACAGAGTTGAGGAGACCCAGTACTTC,CASSLRHRVEETQYF
TRBV7-8,.,TRBJ2-6,many,TGTGCCAGCAGCGATTCCTCCTGGGCCAACGTCCTGACTTTC,CASSDSSWANVLTF
TRBV6-1,.,TRBJ2-7,few,TGTGCCAGCAGCCCTCTGGGGATGATCTACGAGCAGTACTTC,CASSPLGMIYEQYF
TRBV5-3,.,TRBJ1-5,.,TGTGCCAGCAGCCGAGGCGGACAGAATCAGCCCCAGCATTTT,CASSRGGQNQPQHF
TRBV7-2,.,TRBJ2-7,many,TGTGCCAGCAGCTTCGTGACAGACTCCTACGAGCAGTACTTC,CASSFVTDSYEQYF
TRBV23-1,TRBD1,TRBJ2-7,once,TGCGCCAGCAGTCAATCGGGACAGGGGGTCTACGAGCAGTACTTC,CASSQSGQGVYEQYF
TRBV4-2,.,TRBJ2-3,.,TGTGCCAGCAGCCAAGAGCCCCTAAGTGATACGCAGTATTTT,CASSQEPLSDTQYF
TRBV29-1,TRBD1,TRBJ1-1,.,TGCAGCGTAACCCAGGGGGCGAGGAACCCTTCTTTCTTT,CSVTQGARNPSFF
TRBV24-1,TRBD2,TRBJ2-2,few,TGTGCCACCAGTGATTTAGGCCTAGCGGACACCGGGGAGCTGTTTTTT,CATSDLGLADTGELFF
TRBV12-5,.,TRBJ1-2,.,TGTGCTAGTGGCCTAAGAGGGGATAACTATGGCTACACCTTC,CASGLRGDNYGYTF
TRBV7-6,.,TRBJ2-3,few,TGTGCCAGCAGCTTACGCCGCACAGATACGCAGTATTTT,CASSLRRTDTQYF
TRBV5-1,.,TRBJ1-1,.,TGCGCCAGCAGCTTGGTGGTGGGGACGAACACTGAAGCTTTCTTT,CASSLVVGTNTEAFF
TRBV20-1,TRBD2,TRBJ2-5,.,TGCAGTGCTCCACCGGCGGGAGGGAACCAAGAGACCCAGTACTTC,CSAPPAGGNQETQYF
TRBV29-1,.,TRBJ2-7,.,TGCAGCGTGGGGGTGAGTGGTTCCCGGTTCTACGAGCAGTACTTC,CSVGVSGSRFYEQYF
TRBV19,.,TRBJ1-1,.,TGTGCCAACTCGCTGGGGGGCCTGAACACTGAAGCTTTCTTT,CANSLGGLNTEAFF
TRBV7-9,TRBD1,TRBJ2-3,.,TGTGCCAGCAGCTTCTTAGGACAGGGGATCAGCGATACGCAGTATTTT,CASSFLGQGISDTQYF
TRBV2,.,TRBJ1-6,.,TGTGCCAGCAGTGTGAAGGGTATAGCGGGCAATTCACCCCTCCACTTT,CASSVKGIAGNSPLHF
TRBV27,.,TRBJ2-2,.,TGTGCCAGCAGTTTATCGAAAGGGTACACCGGGGAGCTGTTTTTT,CASSLSKGYTGELFF
TRBV12-3/TRBV12-4,TRBD2,TRBJ2-2,.,TGTGCCAGCAGTTCCACTAGCGGGAGGGGCCCCGGGGAGCTGTTTTTT,CASSSTSGRGPGELFF
TRBV7-6,.,TRBJ1-6,few,TGTGCCAGCAGCTCCTCAGGACAGCCTTATAATTCACCCCTCCACTTT,CASSSSGQPYNSPLHF
TRBV18,.,TRBJ1-6,.,TGTGCCAGCTCACCTGGACAGTCCTATAATTCACCCCTCCACTTT,CASSPGQSYNSPLHF
TRBV10-3,.,TRBJ2-1,.,TGTGCCATCAGCACAGGGCTCTCAGGCGGTGAGCAGTTCTTC,CAISTGLSGGEQFF
TRBV7-3,TRBD2,TRBJ2-1,.,TGTGCCAGCAGCTTAAGGGGGCCGGCCGGGACTAGCGGGGGGGCAGGAAATGAGCAGTTCTTC,CASSLRGPAGTSGGAGNEQFF
TRBV7-2,.,TRBJ1-2,many,TGTGCCAGCAGCTTATCGACAGCTAACTATGGCTACACCTTC,CASSLSTANYGYTF
TRBV7-2,.,TRBJ2-7,once,TGTGCCAGCAGCTTACGTTGGGACTTCCACTACGAGCAGTACTTC,CASSLRWDFHYEQYF
TRBV7-2,.,TRBJ1-1,.,TGTGCCAGCAGCTTAGTGGCCGGCTATGAAGCTTTCTTT,CASSLVAGYEAFF
TRBV7-2,.,TRBJ1-1,.,TGTGCCAGCAGCTTAGCAACAAATTTGAACACTGAAGCTTTCTTT,CASSLATNLNTEAFF
TRBV7-2,.,TRBJ2-7,.,TGTGCCAGCAGCTTCGGGGGCGGGGGACCCTACGAGCAGTACTTC,CASSFGGGGPYEQYF
TRBV7-2,.,TRBJ2-7,many,TGTGCCAGCAGCTTAGCGGGAGTGTCCTACGAGCAGTACTTC,CASSLAGVSYEQYF
TRBV27,TRBD1,TRBJ2-5,few,TGTGCCACCAGAACAGGGGAAGTCTGGGAGACCCAGTACTTC,CATRTGEVWETQYF
TRBV6-5,.,TRBJ1-6,few,TGTGCCAGCAGCGTCGGACAGCCAAATTCACCCCTCCACTTT,CASSVGQPNSPLHF